Here is one TCR beta chain with its context. What it binds is unknown. These data are taken from a study of T cells in Graves' hyperthyroidism and ophthalmopathy. Study as a whole: The initial diagnosis was the point when peripheral blood was collected, ahead of any treatment.

Amplified TCR beta CDR3 regions came from RNA transcripts. The primer set for the first-round RT-PCR of the TCR CDR3 was HTBI. MiXCR, run by TCRdb on the multiplex PCR reads, gives a single entry per CDR3 protein. The table records 500,000 to 700,000 distinct CDR3 sequences, around 15% of them present only once. The V end was cut by 5 bases, the J end by 2 bases, with 14 bases between. Germline V gene data show CDR1 as SGHDT and CDR2 as YYEEEE. CDR3 length: 14 amino acids. Study observations and caveats: In the blood, most expanded thyroid clonotypes above 0.001 appeared as well.

In patients aged 18 to 65, hyperthyroidism was newly diagnosed, with duration under 2 months. This clonotype originated in a young woman with Graves' hyperthyroidism. The sample was blood. The chain employs TRBV5-6 and TRBJ2-7, with D unresolved. In DNA, the CDR3 is TGTGCCAGCAGTCCCCACGGTTGGGCCTACGAGCAGTACTTC. It encodes CASSPHGWAYEQYF.